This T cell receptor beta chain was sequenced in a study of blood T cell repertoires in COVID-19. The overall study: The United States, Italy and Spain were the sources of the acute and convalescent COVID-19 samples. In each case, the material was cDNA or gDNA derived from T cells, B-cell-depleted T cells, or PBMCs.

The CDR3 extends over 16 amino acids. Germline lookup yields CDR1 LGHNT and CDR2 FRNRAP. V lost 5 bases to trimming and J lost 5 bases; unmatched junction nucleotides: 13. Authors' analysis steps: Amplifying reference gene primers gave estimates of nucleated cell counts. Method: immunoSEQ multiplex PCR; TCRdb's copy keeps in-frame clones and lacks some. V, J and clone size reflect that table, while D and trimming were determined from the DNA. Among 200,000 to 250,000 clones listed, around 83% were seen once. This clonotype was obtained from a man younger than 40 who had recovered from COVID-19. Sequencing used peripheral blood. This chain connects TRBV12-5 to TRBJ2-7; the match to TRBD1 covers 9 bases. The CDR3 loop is CASGPNWGQGGHEQYF. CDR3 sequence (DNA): TGTGCTAGTGGTCCGAATTGGGGACAGGGTGGCCACGAGCAGTACTTC. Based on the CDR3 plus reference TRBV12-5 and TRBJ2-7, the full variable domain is DARVTQTPRHKVTEMGQEVTMRCQPILGHNTVFWYRQTMMQGLELLAYFRNRAPLDDSGMPKDRFSAEMPDATLATLKIQPSEPRDSAVYFCASGPNWGQGGHEQYFGPGTRLTVT.